This T cell receptor beta chain was documented in a study of chemoradiotherapy in HPV16-positive cancers. Points from the study as a whole: Better recurrence-free survival went with HPV-responsive T-cell expansion in HPV16-positive patients. Candidate HPV-specific clones and E7-related TCR motifs grew in tumor during treatment.

The CDR3 is 15 amino acids. V shed 4 bases, J shed 4 bases, and the junction held 5 bases outside the gene matches. CDR1 SEHNR and CDR2 FQNEAQ come from the germline V gene (reference sequence). Repertoires were sampled repeatedly during chemoradiotherapy. Details on this clone: Its antigen is unidentified.

TCRdb keeps only in-frame clones here, not all; method: immunoSEQ multiplex PCR. The sample yields approximately 50,000 clones, about nine tenths seen once. Sequencing used blood, obtained from a patient who underwent chemoradiotherapy. The chain is built from TRBV7-9 and TRBJ2-3; 10 bases map to TRBD2. The source of this sequence is a human donor with HPV-associated anogenital cancer. The CDR3 region has the DNA TGTGCCAGCAGCTCAAGCGGGAGGGAGCCAGATACGCAGTATTTT. Protein: CASSSSGREPDTQYF. Variable domain in full (rest from reference TRBV7-9 and TRBJ2-3): DTGVSQNPRHKITKRGQNVTFRCDPISEHNRLYWYRQTLGQGPEFLTYFQNEAQLEKSRLLSDRFSAERPKGSFSTLEIQRTEQGDSAMYLCASSSSGREPDTQYFGPGTRLTVL.